This TCR beta chain derives from a study of blood T cell repertoires in COVID-19. The V gene end was trimmed by 2 bases and the J gene end by 6 bases; junction bases not matched to a gene: 10. Germline values: CDR1 LNHNV, CDR2 YYDKDF (reference sequence). The CDR3 contains 18 residues. Profiled with immunoSEQ multiplex PCR; TCRdb holds only in-frame clones, not every one. The data show a few hundred thousand clones, 90% seen once. The receptor comes from a woman aged 18-30 years with acute COVID-19. The V gene is TRBV15, the J gene TRBJ2-1; 13 positions match TRBD2. The sequencing sample was made of PBMCs or T cells enriched from blood (not recorded which). CDR3 DNA: TGTGCCACCAGCAGACCTGGACTAGCGGGAGTCACGGGCAATGAGCAGTTCTTC. It codes for CATSRPGLAGVTGNEQFF.